This TCR beta chain was profiled in a study of CD8 T cells in ankylosing spondylitis. The CDR3 is made up of 16 amino acids. With 3 bases clipped from V and 0 bases from J, the junction kept 3 bases outside the gene matches. This clonotype appeared a few times. Its target is unknown. Study-wide results and limits: Blood of patients with ankylosing spondylitis appeared to be characterized by a TCR beta motif of fewer than 10 highly homologous variants. Certain motif variants had earlier appeared in reactive arthritis synovial fluid and blood. Peripheral blood held disease-linked clones only at relatively low frequency, and these were CD8+. It was reported that disease-linked clones were significantly enriched in matched ankylosing spondylitis synovial fluid.

Making the TCR beta libraries involved quantitative 5'-RACE with molecular barcodes. TCRdb re-derived calls from the 5' RACE reads in MiXCR, one entry per CDR3 protein. The sample has 350,000 to 450,000 distinct CDR3 sequences, 25% to 30% seen once; the top ten hold 0.75% to 0.9%. Specimen: blood, either unsorted or a sorted T cell fraction (not recorded which). This chain joins TRBV12-3 or TRBV12-4 and TRBJ1-5; 9 bases fit TRBD1. The TCR was taken from a male donor with ankylosing spondylitis. Written as DNA, the CDR3 is TGTGCCAGCAGTTTCGCGGGACAGGGTAGCAATCAGCCCCAGCATTTT. It codes for CASSFAGQGSNQPQHF.